Listed here are 23 T cell receptor beta chains from one sample, sequenced in a study of vaccination and CD4 T cells after COVID-19. An Oncomine TCR Beta short-read assay was used to sequence the DNA from cultured CD4+ T cells. TCRdb processed the PCR reads anew with MiXCR; each CDR3 protein has one entry. The sample yields some 10,000 distinct CDR3 sequences, 51% seen once. Treatment defined: roughly 10-day PBMC culture with coronavirus spike peptide pools or control peptides (ViraFEST assay). Their recognized antigens are unknown. The sequencing input was CD4+ T cells from blood, cultured in vitro. The receptors originated from a human donor who had recovered from COVID-19.

The chain links TRBV19 to TRBJ1-2; D ambiguous. Germline CDR1 reads LNHDA; CDR2 reads SQIVND (reference sequence). The CDR3 loop spans 14 amino acids. V was clipped by 1 base and J by 1 base, with 7 bases between them. The CDR3 DNA reads as TGTGCCAGTAGTATAGGCACAGATAACTATGGCTACACCTTC. It codes for CASSIGTDNYGYTF.

This clonotype appeared once. This sequence joins TRBV11-3 and TRBJ2-5; perhaps D is TRBD1 or TRBD2 (5 bases each). V lost 3 bases and J lost 4, with 12 bases in between. Germline V gene data show CDR1 as SGHNT and CDR2 as YENEEA. This CDR3 region has 14 residues. CDR3 in DNA: TGTGCCAGCAGCTTGGGGGAAGTCGTAGAGACCCAGTACTTC. Translating gives CASSLGEVVETQYF.

The chain links TRBV5-6 to TRBJ2-2, with a weak D call TRBD2 (6 bases). The ends were cut back, 4 bases at V and 2 bases at J, with 12 bases in the middle. CDR1 is SGHDT, CDR2 YYEEEE, per germline. The CDR3 is 15 amino acids. The CDR3 DNA follows: TGTGCCAGCAGCCGTCGGGGGTCCAACACCGGGGAGCTGTTTTTT. The encoded protein is CASSRRGSNTGELFF.

J is TRBJ1-2 and V is TRBV5-1; possible D gene TRBD1, 5 bases. V was pared by 1 base and J by 4 bases, with 23 bases between. The CDR3 covers 18 residues. Germline CDR1 and CDR2: SGHRS and YFSETQ. The CDR3 DNA sequence: TGCGCCAGCAGCTTGTACGCCCCGGGACCCTCGGGCGGCTATGGCTACACCTTC. Protein product: CASSLYAPGPSGGYGYTF.

The chain employs TRBV12-3 or TRBV12-4 and TRBJ2-7; TRBD1 or TRBD2 may be the D gene (5 bases each). The CDR3 contains 16 residues. V lost 3 bases to trimming and J lost 0 bases, with 15 bases between them. Written as DNA, the CDR3 is TGTGCCAGCAGTTTTGAGAGGGGCCCCAGCTCCTACGAGCAGTACTTC. Translating gives CASSFERGPSSYEQYF.

This clonotype was counted only a few times. The chain's CDR3 is CSAQGGAGGYTF. CDR3 nucleotide sequence: TGCAGTGCTCAGGGAGGGGCGGGGGGCTACACCTTC. V is TRBV20-1 and J is TRBJ1-2; D is perhaps TRBD1 (5 bases). Germline CDR1 is DFQATT and CDR2 is SNEGSKA (reference sequence). There are 12 residues in the CDR3. V lost 5 bases and J 8 bases, leaving 15 bases between the germline ends.

The rearrangement uses TRBV5-4 and TRBJ2-2; perhaps D is TRBD1 or TRBD2 (5 bases each). Germline V gene data show CDR1 as SGHNT and CDR2 as YYREEE (reference sequence). V lost 0 bases to trimming and J lost 6 bases, with 9 bases between them. This CDR3 spans 14 amino acids. The DNA for the CDR3 is TGTGCCAGCAGCTTGGCCGGGGCTCCCGGGGAGCTGTTTTTT. This sequence encodes CASSLAGAPGELFF.

The chain has TRBV30 and TRBJ2-7; 7 bases map to TRBD2. Trimming removed 3 bases from V and 2 bases from J; junction bases left unmatched: 7. Germline CDR1 reads GTSNPN; CDR2 reads SVGIG (reference sequence). The CDR3 totals 14 residues. Here the CDR3 DNA reads TGTGCCTGGAGACGGGGGAGGGGTACCTACGAGCAGTACTTC. Amino acid sequence: CAWRRGRGTYEQYF.

Remarks on this clonotype: The junction departs from the called germline gene at one end, perhaps through a read error. The chain is built from TRBV9 and TRBJ2-5; D assignment may be TRBD1 or TRBD2 (5 bases each). The V gene's germline CDR1 is SGDLS and CDR2 YYNGEE. There are 15 residues in the CDR3. The CDR3 DNA reads as TGCGCCAGCAGCGTAGAGAGGGGACCACAAGAGACCCAGTACTTC. It encodes CASSVERGPQETQYF.

J is TRBJ2-1 and V is TRBV5-6; 7 positions match TRBD2. CDR3 length: 14 residues. CDR1 is SGHDT, CDR2 YYEEEE, per germline. V lost 7 bases and J lost 8; bases outside the gene matches: 12. The CDR3 protein is CASGRTRGGDEQFF. The CDR3 DNA sequence: TGTGCCAGCGGAAGGACTAGAGGAGGGGATGAGCAGTTCTTC.

The chain employs TRBV20-1 and TRBJ1-5; 9 positions match TRBD1. V lost 6 bases, J lost 0 bases, and 9 bases stayed unmatched. The germline gives CDR1 DFQATT, CDR2 SNEGSKA (reference sequence). CDR3 length: 16 residues. CDR3 in DNA: TGCAGTGCGGGAACAGGGGGCACATATAGCAATCAGCCCCAGCATTTT. This gives the protein CSAGTGGTYSNQPQHF.

The J gene is TRBJ2-2, the V gene TRBV4-1; possible D gene TRBD1, 5 bases. The V end was cut by 3 bases, the J end by 6 bases, with 17 bases between. Germline V gene sequence: CDR1 MGHRA, CDR2 YSYEKL. There are 16 residues in the CDR3. The CDR3 nucleotides read TGCGCCAGCAGCCAGCACCCCCCGGCAGGGCCCGGGGAGCTGTTTTTT. Translated: CASSQHPPAGPGELFF.

J is TRBJ2-7 and V is TRBV6-1, with D perhaps TRBD1 or TRBD2 (5 bases each). The CDR3 runs 13 residues. The V gene's germline CDR1 is MNHNS and CDR2 SASEGT. V gave up 6 bases and J gave up 2 bases, with 11 bases separating them. CDR3 sequence (DNA): TGTGCCAGCAGCCCTGAGGGGCCCTACGAGCAGTACTTC. Its protein product is CASSPEGPYEQYF.

The rearrangement links TRBV29-1 to TRBJ1-1; no definite D call. The V and J ends lost 5 bases and 0 bases respectively, with 7 bases between them. The germline V gene encodes CDR1 SQVTM and CDR2 ANQGSEA. This CDR3 spans 12 amino acids. CDR3 in DNA: TGCAGCGTTATTGGCCTGAACACTGAAGCTTTCTTT. Translation gives CSVIGLNTEAFF. Variable domain in full (rest from reference TRBV29-1 and TRBJ1-1): SAVISQKPSRDICQRGTSLTIQCQVDSQVTMMFWYRQQPGQSLTLIATANQGSEATYESGFVIDKFPISRPNLTFSTLTVSNMSPEDSSIYLCSVIGLNTEAFFGQGTRLTVV.

The rearrangement uses TRBV6-1 and TRBJ1-1; unclear D gene. V dropped 7 bases and J dropped 0 bases, with 12 bases sitting between them. There are 14 residues in the CDR3. Germline V lookup: CDR1 MNHNS, CDR2 SASEGT. The CDR3 protein is CASTRGEMNTEAFF. CDR3 DNA: TGTGCCAGCACCCGAGGCGAGATGAACACTGAAGCTTTCTTT.

This sequence joins TRBV5-4 and TRBJ2-7; 10 nucleotides line up with TRBD1. Trimming took 4 bases from V and 6 from J; bases not matched to a gene: 10. Looked up from germline, CDR1 is SGHNT and CDR2 is YYREEE (reference sequence). The CDR3 sequence is 15 residues long. This CDR3 is CASSPSGTGVGEQYF. The CDR3 DNA follows: TGTGCCAGCAGCCCATCCGGGACAGGGGTAGGCGAGCAGTACTTC.

This clonotype occurred a few times. The V gene is TRBV14, the J gene TRBJ1-1; 12 nucleotides match TRBD1. The CDR3 sequence is 16 residues long. Germline trimming cut 1 base from V and 5 bases from J; bases unmatched to any gene: 5. Germline values: CDR1 SGHDN, CDR2 FVKESK. The CDR3 nucleotides read TGTGCCAGCAGCCAAGCCGGGACAGGGGGCCGTACTGAAGCTTTCTTT. This codes for CASSQAGTGGRTEAFF.

The chain joins TRBV18 to TRBJ2-1, with D possibly TRBD2 on 5 matching bases. The CDR3 spans 13 residues. Germline V gives CDR1 KGHSH, CDR2 LQKENI. V was shortened by 3 bases and J by 10 bases, with 13 bases between the two germline ends. For the CDR3, the DNA is TGTGCCAGCTCACCCCCGAGTACGGGAGAGCAGTTCTTC. It translates to CASSPPSTGEQFF.

The DNA of the CDR3 is TGTGCCAGCAGTGCCGACAGGGGCCAAGAGACCCAGTACTTC. It codes for CASSADRGQETQYF. This chain connects TRBV2 to TRBJ2-5; 8 nucleotides line up with TRBD1. Germline trimming cut 4 bases from V and 1 base from J; bases unmatched to any gene: 2. The length of the CDR3 is 14 residues. CDR1 and CDR2 (germline): SNHLY, FYNNEI.

The chain uses TRBV2 and TRBJ2-1; tentatively, D is TRBD1 (6 bases). The CDR3 consists of 12 residues. With 6 bases removed from V and 8 bases from J, the gap between germline ends came to 11 bases. Per germline, CDR1 SNHLY and CDR2 FYNNEI. The CDR3 region has the DNA TGTGCCAGCAGACAACAGGGCCATGAGCAGTTCTTC. Protein sequence: CASRQQGHEQFF.

V and J are TRBV5-1 and TRBJ1-2, with D possibly being TRBD1 (5 bases). V was trimmed by 7 bases and J by 4 bases, leaving 17 bases between them. The germline CDR1 and CDR2 sequences are SGHRS and YFSETQ. The CDR3 totals 14 residues. The CDR3 sequence is CASREDTGGYGYTF. The CDR3 DNA sequence: TGCGCCAGCCGAGAAGACACGGGGGGCTATGGCTACACCTTC.

This clonotype was counted a few times. This chain uses TRBV20-1 with TRBJ2-3; TRBD2 aligns across 10 bases. This CDR3 is built from 15 residues. V gave up 4 bases and J gave up 1 base; unmatched junction bases: 5. The germline V gene has CDR1 DFQATT and CDR2 SNEGSKA (reference sequence). The DNA of the CDR3 is TGCAGTGCTATTACCGGGACTAGCGGCACAGATACGCAGTATTTT. It is translated as CSAITGTSGTDTQYF.

This clonotype came up a few times. The rearrangement uses TRBV5-4 and TRBJ2-7, with 13 nucleotides matching TRBD2. V lost 1 base to trimming and J lost 3 bases; unmatched junction nucleotides: 1. The length of the CDR3 is 15 residues. CDR1 is SGHNT and CDR2 is YYREEE in the germline V gene (reference sequence). As DNA, the CDR3 is TGTGCCAGCAGCTTGCGGACTAGCGGGAGCTACGAGCAGTACTTC. Amino acid sequence: CASSLRTSGSYEQYF.